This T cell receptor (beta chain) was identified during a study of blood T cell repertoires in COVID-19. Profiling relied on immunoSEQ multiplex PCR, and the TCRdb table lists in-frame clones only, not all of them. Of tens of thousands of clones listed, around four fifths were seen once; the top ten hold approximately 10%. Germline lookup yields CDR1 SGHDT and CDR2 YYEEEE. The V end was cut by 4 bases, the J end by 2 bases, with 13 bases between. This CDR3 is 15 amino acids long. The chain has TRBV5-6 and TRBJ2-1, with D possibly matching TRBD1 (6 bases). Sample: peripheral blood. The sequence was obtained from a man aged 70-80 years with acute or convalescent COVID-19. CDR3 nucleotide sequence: TGTGCCAGCAGCCTTCCTCGACAGGCCTACAATGAGCAGTTCTTC. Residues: CASSLPRQAYNEQFF.